These T cell receptor beta chains were read from a single sample in a study of shared clonotypes between healthy human individuals. Repertoires were generated with immunoSEQ multiplex PCR, while TCRdb's copy carries only in-frame clones and drops some. The sample includes some 600,000 clones, 96% of them seen just once. The specimen sequenced was naive CD8+ T cells sorted from blood. Receptors were obtained from a woman aged 25 to 45 in good health. Both conserved end residues are part of each CDR3. Size is stated for part of the rows, as once, few or many counts, or as a class when the clone is expanded.

CDR3 protein	CDR3 length	J gene	clone size	V gene
CASSEIGYEQYF	12	.	.	TRBV25-1
CASSLEGQGSNQPQHF	16	TRBJ1-5	.	TRBV19
CASSHSGTGGMLQETQYF	18	TRBJ2-5	.	TRBV13
CASSFGQGDTGELFF	15	TRBJ2-2	.	TRBV27
CASSSGYGTGNGYTF	15	TRBJ1-2	.	TRBV10-3
CATGRDRAYNEQFF	14	TRBJ2-1	.	TRBV15
CASSARELRGTQYF	14	TRBJ2-5	.	TRBV7-9
CASSDSRYSTPNYGYTF	17	TRBJ1-2	.	TRBV6-4
CASSFTNNLDEQYF	14	TRBJ2-7	.	TRBV5-6
CASQRAPGLEADTQYF	16	TRBJ2-3	.	TRBV10-2
CASSLVDGQYEQYF	14	TRBJ2-7	.	TRBV7-9
CASRERVGEKLFF	13	TRBJ1-4	.	TRBV28
CASSLQGAYEQYF	13	.	.	TRBV27
CASRGLGNEQFF	12	TRBJ2-1	.	TRBV27
CASSQAVGRTGNQPQHF	17	TRBJ1-5	.	TRBV14
CASTGGGRTSNQPQHF	16	TRBJ1-5	once	TRBV23-1
CASSLEGTGEQFF	13	TRBJ2-1	.	TRBV7-3
CASSIGGSSSNETQYF	16	TRBJ2-5	.	TRBV19